This is a list of T cell receptor beta chains from one sample in a study of untreated major depressive disorder. The method was immunoSEQ multiplex PCR; TCRdb's version includes in-frame clones alone and lacks a portion of them. The table records 15,000 to 20,000 clones, 85% to 90% of them present only once. Sequenced: CD4+ T cells from PBMCs. The receptor source for this set is a woman under 40 in good health. Both conserved end residues are part of each CDR3.

TRBV28 CASSPPRSYNEQFF
TRBV30 CAWSVGGFQPQHF
TRBV6-1 CASSPQGQVGQPQHF
TRBV2 CASSDGTATEAFF
TRBV7-9 CASGGRNSYEQYF
TRBV27 CASSNRGAKNIQYF
TRBV27 CASSPDFAAEQYF
TRBV6-5 CASSYGGSYEQYF
TRBV5-1 CASSLGTENQPQHF
TRBV6-1 CASTLFEAGELFF
TRBV28 CASSSTLGTGGARNEQFF
TRBV18 CASTGQGPGNTIYF
TRBV7-9 CASSQGQLKETQYF
TRBV7-2 CASSPPAGSYNEQFF
TRBV7-2 CASSLSQAREQYF
TRBV7-6 CASSAPGTSGSYEQYF
TRBV7-3 CASSTLGRQGGTLSGANVLTF
TRBV7-2 CASSLTSGRANRRGEQYF
TRBV29-1 CSVLGQGGTYEQYF
TRBV27 CASTKRAGGGHQETQYF
TRBV4-1 CASSQETRSEQFF
TRBV2 CASSEGQGWATDTQYF
TRBV10-1 CASSRDRQRGEETQYF
TRBV5-8 CASSIKRGADTQYF
TRBV6-5 CASGESNSPLHF
TRBV5-1 CASSSGQGAHEQYF
TRBV5-6 CASSLGTGSYNEQFF
TRBV19 CASSIGEGYEQYF
TRBV5-6 CASSLRQEYNEQFF
TRBV9 CASSVDGQVYNEQFF
TRBV10-1 CASRGQSSKNQPQHF
TRBV14 CAGSRGTSGFFSYEQYF
TRBV29-1 CSAKEGGNNYEQYF
TRBV18 CASSPGSGKLRTQYF
TRBV2 CASGAVNYGYTF
TRBV4-2 CASSQGGGSSYEQYF
TRBV7-8 CASSFTRPREGGVSYEQYF
TRBV11-2 CASSGRRGGNTIYF
TRBV29-1 CSVDPTNTGELFF
TRBV27 CASPGGTAFYEQYF
TRBV2 CASAGGNTEAFF
TRBV27 CASSFGTQYF
TRBV9 CASSVGGTSGNTIYF
TRBV28 CASGGQGYAKNIQYF